Listed below are T cell receptor beta chains from one sample, sequenced in a study of T cell responses to AZD1222 COVID-19 vaccine. The assay was immunoSEQ multiplex PCR, and TCRdb's table has in-frame clones only and misses some. Here the sample spans about 150,000 clones, approximately 86% being singletons. The sample was peripheral blood, taken after recovery from COVID-19. These receptors were taken from an adult who had recovered from COVID-19. The CDR3 runs from the conserved cysteine through the conserved F or W. D genes are given only for firm matches. Clone size is shown for a subset of rows, as once, few, many or a class of expanded clone.

clone_size j_call d_call v_call cdr3_aa cdr3_nt
few TRBJ2-7 - TRBV27 CASSLGPAAYEQYF TGTGCCAGCAGTTTAGGTCCTGCGGCGTACGAGCAGTACTTC
once TRBJ2-7 - TRBV10-2 CASTPGTGAYEQYF TGCGCCAGCACCCCCGGGACTGGCGCCTACGAGCAGTACTTC
- TRBJ1-1 - TRBV3-1/TRBV3-2 CASSQSGTPGTEAFF TGTGCCAGCAGCCAATCCGGGACTCCCGGGACTGAAGCTTTCTTT
- TRBJ1-1 - TRBV11-2 CASSRNHGGKTEAFF TGTGCCAGCAGCCGGAACCACGGGGGGAAAACGGAAGCTTTCTTT
- TRBJ1-2 - TRBV14 CASSQVGGGTNYGYTF TGTGCCAGCAGCCAAGTGGGAGGAGGGACCAACTATGGCTACACCTTC
once TRBJ2-7 TRBD2 TRBV2 CASSREGYEQYF TGTGCCAGCAGTCGGGAGGGCTACGAGCAGTACTTC
- TRBJ1-1 - TRBV27 CASRTNFEGAGTEAFF TGTGCCAGCAGGACGAACTTTGAAGGGGCAGGGACTGAAGCTTTCTTT
- TRBJ1-5 TRBD1 TRBV2 CASSEGTGGYQPQHF TGTGCCAGCAGTGAGGGGACAGGGGGATATCAGCCCCAGCATTTT
- TRBJ1-1 - TRBV7-9 CASSHPQGITEAFF TGTGCCAGCAGCCACCCGCAGGGGATAACTGAAGCTTTCTTT
- TRBJ1-6 TRBD1 TRBV7-3 CASSAGQGSPLHF TGTGCCAGCAGCGCCGGACAGGGTTCACCCCTCCACTTT
- TRBJ2-1 TRBD2 TRBV2 CASSEGLAGGPRDEQFF TGTGCCAGCAGTGAGGGACTAGCGGGGGGGCCGAGAGATGAGCAGTTCTTC
- TRBJ2-7 - TRBV7-7 CASSLREGNYEQYF TGTGCCAGCAGCTTACGAGAGGGGAACTACGAGCAGTACTTC
- TRBJ1-2 TRBD1 TRBV19 CASGDRGRYYGYTF TGTGCCAGTGGGGACAGGGGCCGATACTATGGCTACACCTTC
- TRBJ1-1 TRBD1 TRBV2 CASPGTGGQSEAFF TGTGCCAGCCCCGGGACAGGGGGGCAGTCTGAAGCTTTCTTT
- TRBJ2-5 - TRBV24-1 CATSDPIIRTQYF TGTGCCACCAGTGACCCCATTATTAGGACCCAGTACTTC
- TRBJ1-1 - TRBV5-6 CASSLLWAGNTEAFF TGTGCCAGCAGCTTGCTTTGGGCGGGGAACACTGAAGCTTTCTTT